This T cell receptor beta chain was captured in a study of CD8 T cells in ankylosing spondylitis. About this clonotype: Its target is unknown.

Trimming removed 0 bases from V and 5 bases from J, with 10 bases in between. The CDR3 covers 14 residues. Germline values: CDR1 LGHDT, CDR2 YNNKEL (reference sequence). One entry per CDR3 protein, called by TCRdb with MiXCR from the 5' RACE reads. The top ten clones hold roughly 14% of a sample with approximately 300,000 distinct CDR3 sequences, approximately 8.2% of them seen once. General study findings and limits: A motif in TCR beta, a set of under 10 highly homologous variants, appeared characteristic of ankylosing spondylitis blood.

The sequencing input was blood, either unsorted or a sorted T cell fraction (not recorded which). The rearrangement joins TRBV3-1 to TRBJ1-1; D remains ambiguous. This clonotype was obtained from a male donor with ankylosing spondylitis. CDR3 DNA sequence: TGTGCCAGCAGCCAAGATGCAGTTAGTACTGAAGCTTTCTTT. It translates to CASSQDAVSTEAFF.